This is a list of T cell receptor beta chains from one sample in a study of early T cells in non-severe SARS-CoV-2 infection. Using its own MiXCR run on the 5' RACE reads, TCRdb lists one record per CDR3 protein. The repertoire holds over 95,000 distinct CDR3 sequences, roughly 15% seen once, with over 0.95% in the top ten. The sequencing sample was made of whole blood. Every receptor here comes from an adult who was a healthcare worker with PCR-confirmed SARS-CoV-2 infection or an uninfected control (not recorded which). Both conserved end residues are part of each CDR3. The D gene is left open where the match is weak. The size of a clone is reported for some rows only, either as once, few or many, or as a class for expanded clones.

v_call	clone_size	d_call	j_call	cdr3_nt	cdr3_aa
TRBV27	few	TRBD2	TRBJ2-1	TGTGCCAGCAGTTTTCCAGCGGGGGGGAAAAATGAGCAGTTCTTC	CASSFPAGGKNEQFF
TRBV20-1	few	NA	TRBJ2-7	TGCAGTGCTAGACGGACTGAATACGAGCAGTACTTC	CSARRTEYEQYF
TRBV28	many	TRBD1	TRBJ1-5	TGTGCCAGCAGTATTCGCGACAGGGCCTATCAGCCCCAGCATTTT	CASSIRDRAYQPQHF
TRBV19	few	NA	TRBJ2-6	TGTGCCAGTAGTATAGGCACAGCTGGGGCCAACGTCCTGACTTTC	CASSIGTAGANVLTF
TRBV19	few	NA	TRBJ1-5	TGTGCCAGTAGTGGGGGGGAGGGTCCCCAGCATTTT	CASSGGEGPQHF
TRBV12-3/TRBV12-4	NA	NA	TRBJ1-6	TGTGCCAGCAGTCTTGAGAACAGGGTAGACGGAAATTCACCCCTCCACTTT	CASSLENRVDGNSPLHF
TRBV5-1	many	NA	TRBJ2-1	TGCGCCAGCAGCTTGGCCGGGAATGAGCAGTTCTTC	CASSLAGNEQFF
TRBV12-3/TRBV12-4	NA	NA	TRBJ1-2	TGTGCCAGCAGCTCCCCCACACTCCCCCCTGGCTACACCTTC	CASSSPTLPPGYTF
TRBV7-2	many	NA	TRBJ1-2	TGTGCCAGCAGCTTGGATAACTATGGCTACACCTTC	CASSLDNYGYTF
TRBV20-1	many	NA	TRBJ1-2	TGCAGTGCTAGAGACCCCTACTATGGCTACACCTTC	CSARDPYYGYTF
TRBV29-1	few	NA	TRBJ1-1	TGCAGCGGCCGGACATCCTCCTATTTAGACGCTTTCTTT	CSGRTSSYLDAFF